This section outlines one T cell receptor beta chain sequence together with its context. The table lists this clonotype with many counts. Its antigen is unknown. No base-level quality is on record; no much larger clone is a single base apart. This record comes from a study of immune aging and cytomegalovirus after organ transplant (TCRdb year 2021). Regarding the complete study: Three-drug immunosuppression with prednisone, tacrolimus, and mycophenolate was given to all transplant recipients.

On the study overall, not on this receptor specifically: Because CD57 was not measured in the sequencing data, a conservative gene-based aging definition was used instead. Following viremia, aged-phenotype cells rose post-transplant in clones of any size, with the rise occurring earlier in large clones (days 200-264) than in small clones. TEMRA cells made up a larger share of large clones, and the seven largest clones (around 1,900 cells) gained aged and TEMRA cells while losing TCM cells.

This specimen's time point label, interpreted: five sample-tagged time points from pre-transplant (day -1) to day 368 post-transplant, pooled. Thawed PBMC were stimulated with a CMV IE-1 overlapping peptide library for around 11 hours, with no transport inhibitors added. After being thawed and rested overnight, the cells were stimulated in R10 medium along with CD28/CD49d costimulation. The IE-1 peptide library was made up of 15-amino-acid peptides with 11-amino-acid overlaps. Each time point was barcoded using BD Single-Cell Multiplexing Kit Sample Tags, after which the barcoded samples were pooled and stained with oligo-conjugated anti-CD45RA plus sorting antibodies. A BD FACSAria III was used to sort CMV-responsive CD8+CD137+ and CD4+CD154+ T cells at 4-way purity. Blood samples were drawn into EDTA vacutainers and processed by Ficoll gradient within 1-24 hours. Library creation used single-cell sequencing. These reads were obtained on an Illumina NovaSeq 6000. For cell capture and library preparation, the team used the BD Rhapsody Targeted mRNA and AbSeq Reagent Kit in a microwell format. Libraries covered TCR, sample tags, AbSeq, and targeted mRNA from the Human T-Cell Expression Panel plus custom TOX and TOX2 primers. An Illumina NovaSeq was used to sequence the libraries. In the authors' own workflow: The analysis covered approximately 11,000 cells in total, of which 7076 were CD8 T cells and about 4,500 were CD8 T cells with an identifiable TCR CDR3. The BD Rhapsody Targeted Analysis Pipeline, including V(D)J processing, was run on the Seven Bridges Genomics platform to process the raw data. SeqGeq 1.6.0 was used for quality control, Sample Tag demultiplexing with Lex-BDSMK, clone identification with VDJ Explorer, and Seurat clustering. A clone was considered non-expanded if it made up <1% of CD8 T cells, and considered a clonal expansion if it made up >2.5% of the sample. TCRdb took the public reads, trimmed them with fastp at Q25, ran MiXCR for clone calling and kept in-frame beta chains. Duplicate CDR3 protein sequences are folded into a single record with the most common DNA and genes. The V and J calls and clone size come from TCRdb's table, not from the authors' own analysis. The sample table holds about 20,000 distinct CDR3 sequences, of which roughly a third were seen once. The top ten clones comprise less than 30% of the sample.

Including the terminal cysteine and phenylalanine, the CDR3 comprises 13 residues. Only the CDR3 part of the read is kept: 39 bases, read in frame from the first base. The junction carries 8 bases between V and J, which are trimmed by 8 bases and 0 bases respectively. Taken from the germline V gene (reference sequence), the CDR1 and CDR2 loops are LGHDT and YNNKEL. This clonotype originated in a female donor who had a heart transplant and CMV viremia. The receptor chain draws on TRBV3-1 and TRBJ2-1; 5 matching bases give a weak D call of TRBD2. The material sequenced was CMV peptide-activated CD4+ and CD8+ T cells sorted from blood, taken at five time points, pooled. The label giving this sample's cell subset or site can be read as: sorted CD8+CD137+ and CD4+CD154+ T cells after approximately 12 h CMV IE-1 peptide stimulation. The sequenced DNA is TGTGCCAGCGGCCGGGACTCCTACAATGAGCAGTTCTTC. This is translated as CASGRDSYNEQFF.